This TCR beta chain was captured by sequencing in a study of PD-1 blockade in classical Hodgkin lymphoma. About this clone itself: What it recognizes is unknown.

Each of the patients experienced relapse following autologous stem cell transplantation, and their brentuximab vedotin exposure differed. Complete response, partial response or progressive disease constituted the best responses recorded. Whole-study results and caveats: TCR diversity rose significantly by C4D1 in CD4+ but not CD8+ cells. Differences between repertoires have undefined causes, possibly disease activity or prior therapy.

Here immunoSEQ multiplex PCR was the method, and the copy in TCRdb shows in-frame clones only, minus some. The sample lists 20,000 to 25,000 clones, over 75% occurring once. Material: peripheral blood mononuclear cells (PBMCs), obtained before the second cycle of nivolumab. The TCR originated in a human donor with classical Hodgkin lymphoma.

The CDR3 DNA follows: TGTGCCAGCAGCTTATTTATGAGGGCACAAGAGACCCAGTACTTC. This translates into CASSLFMRAQETQYF. This chain links TRBV7-9 with TRBJ2-5; the D gene is possibly TRBD2 (5 bases). Germline lookup yields CDR1 SEHNR and CDR2 FQNEAQ (reference sequence). CDR3 length equals 15 residues. Trimming removed 2 bases at V and 2 bases at J, with 12 bases between.